Listed below are T cell receptor beta chains from one sample, sequenced in a study of identifying expanded T cells in peripheral blood. Sequencing was performed with immunoSEQ multiplex PCR; in TCRdb, only in-frame clones are kept and a portion is missing. The data contain 85,000 to 100,000 clones, about nine tenths of them seen just once; the ten biggest clones take up about 4%. Sequencing was performed on blood. Every receptor here comes from a person aged 18 to 75 in good health. Each CDR3 is given with its conserved first and last residue.

TRBV6-4 CASSKGQLAGGVSYNEQFF
TRBV2 CASGEGIGETQYF
TRBV5-1 CASSSNQGAFYEQYF
TRBV28 CASSPSAGADTQYF
TRBV5-6 CASSRDLDSSNTEAFF
TRBV10-3 CAILVGAPYNEQFF
TRBV11-2 CASRGGGQETQYF
TRBV29-1 CSVGTGGYGYTF
TRBV28 CASSLLGAEAFF
TRBV27 CASSRPPRTSGGNEQFF
TRBV5-1 CASSLGQSTDTQYF
TRBV7-3 CASSPLAGGPYEQYF
TRBV5-8 CASSLLEYEQYF
TRBV5-1 CASSWSSGGGYNEQFF
TRBV5-1 CASSSEGGAPGNGYTF
TRBV29-1 CSVDGAYEQYF
TRBV9 CASSVAAGGGNEQFF
TRBV7-9 CASSFGQVGDSPLHF
TRBV27 CASSLGPDQPQHF
TRBV6-6 CASRQGVNQPQHF
TRBV2 CASSVERDSNQPQHF
TRBV7-2 CASSTGTGPYEQYF
TRBV18 CASSSDPGSSSYNEQFF
TRBV5-1 CASSYTSGAGEQFF
TRBV6-1 CASSEGQGIGELFF
TRBV6-6 CASSYSPGDYGYTF
TRBV5-1 CASSYYVPTDTQYF
TRBV6-5 CASSYSTDLEAFF
TRBV29-1 CSVEGRRGQGPGNTIYF
TRBV19 CASSPGRGSRDEQYF
TRBV20-1 CSASGGWGLFF
TRBV5-5 CASSLRDPTDTQYF
TRBV6-1 CASVWALGGFYEQYF
TRBV7-2 CASSRGVVETQYF
TRBV20-1 CSAPQGYEQYF
TRBV5-6 CASSLATGRYTGELFF
TRBV11-3 CASSLSTGTSIKNPDEQFF
TRBV4-2 CASSQDRRKDHNEQFF
TRBV6-4 CASSADSNTEAFF
TRBV28 CASSFGITGNKQDTGELFF
TRBV4-3 CASSPTPKDIQYF
TRBV5-4 CASSQDGGTSGSDEQYF
TRBV2 CASSETRGWASNRFF
TRBV5-5 CASSEGRGAAETQYF
TRBV4-2 CASSQESQSTDTQYF